These 15 T cell receptor beta chains came from one sample sequenced in a study of T cell responses to AZD1222 COVID-19 vaccine. Here immunoSEQ multiplex PCR was the method, and the copy in TCRdb shows in-frame clones only, minus some. The sample has approximately 180,000 clones; around 90% are singletons. Sequences were derived from peripheral blood, sampled on day 0 of AZD1222 vaccination. The receptors come from an adult in good health.

The CDR3 loop reads CASSGAGRGQETQYF. The CDR3 coding sequence is TGTGCCAGCAGTGGGGCAGGGAGGGGACAAGAGACCCAGTACTTC. The chain joins TRBV28 to TRBJ2-5, with 7 bases lining up with TRBD2. Germline V gene data show CDR1 as MDHEN and CDR2 as SYDVKM. Germline trimming cut 5 bases from V and 2 bases from J; bases unmatched to any gene: 8. The CDR3 has 15 amino acids.

The CDR3 is CASSAGTANEQFF. For the CDR3, the DNA is TGCGCCAGCAGCGCCGGGACAGCCAATGAGCAGTTCTTC. This chain joins TRBV5-1 and TRBJ2-1; TRBD1 agrees at 7 bases. CDR1 SGHRS and CDR2 YFSETQ come from the germline V gene. The CDR3 totals 13 residues. Germline trimming cut 4 bases from V and 6 bases from J; bases unmatched to any gene: 4.

The gene calls are TRBV3-1 (or the pseudogene TRBV3-2) and TRBJ1-5; TRBD1 might be the D (6 bases). Germline-derived CDR1 and CDR2 are LGHDT and YNNKEL (reference sequence). This CDR3 region has 13 residues. Trimming removed 4 bases from V and 7 bases from J, with 11 bases in between. The CDR3 spells CASSPTGWQPQHF. The CDR3 DNA follows: TGTGCCAGCAGCCCCACAGGGTGGCAGCCCCAGCATTTT.

The chain is built from TRBV5-1 and TRBJ2-1; D gene ambiguous. The CDR3 spans 15 residues. Per germline, CDR1 SGHRS and CDR2 YFSETQ. Deletions cut 4 bases from V and 4 bases from J, with 15 bases between. The CDR3 sequence: CASSLGPSWYNEQFF. CDR3 bases: TGCGCCAGCAGCCTTGGCCCCTCGTGGTACAATGAGCAGTTCTTC. The full variable domain, in which reference TRBV5-1 and TRBJ2-1 provide the parts outside the CDR3, is KAGVTQTPRYLIKTRGQQVTLSCSPISGHRSVSWYQQTPGQGLQFLFEYFSETQRNKGNFPGRFSGRQFSNSRSEMNVSTLELGDSALYLCASSLGPSWYNEQFFGPGTRLTVL.

The V call is TRBV18, the J call TRBJ2-7, with 7 bases identical to TRBD2. Germline values: CDR1 KGHSH, CDR2 LQKENI. The CDR3 extends over 14 amino acids. J was trimmed by 0 bases and V by 6 bases; bases with no gene match: 5. CDR3 amino acids: CASSQRESSYEQYF. In DNA, the CDR3 is TGTGCCAGCTCCCAGCGGGAAAGCTCCTACGAGCAGTACTTC. Full variable domain (missing parts from reference TRBV18 and TRBJ2-7): NAGVMQNPRHLVRRRGQEARLRCSPMKGHSHVYWYRQLPEEGLKFMVYLQKENIIDESGMPKERFSAEFPKEGPSILRIQQVVRGDSAAYFCASSQRESSYEQYFGPGTRLTVT.

V and J are TRBV27 and TRBJ1-4; no firm D call. Germline CDR1 MNHEY, CDR2 SMNVEV (reference sequence). The CDR3 has 15 residues. Deletions cut 7 bases from V and 7 bases from J, with 19 bases between. The CDR3 sequence is CASTPGLGRGEKLFF. As DNA, the CDR3 is TGTGCCAGCACCCCGGGGTTAGGGCGGGGTGAAAAACTGTTTTTT.

On this clone: The junction does not match germline at one end; this may be a read error. The genes are TRBV11-2 and TRBJ2-4; 11 bases agree with TRBD1. Germline CDR1 reads SGHAT; CDR2 reads FQNNGV. This CDR3 spans 14 amino acids. CDR3 DNA sequence: TGTGCCAGCATAAAACCCGGGACAGGGGGGCCTTTGAACTTC. Translated: CASIKPGTGGPLNF.

The chain has TRBV19 and TRBJ2-3, with 8 bases matching TRBD2. V shed 10 bases, J shed 2 bases, and the junction held 8 bases outside the gene matches. The CDR3 is 14 residues long. From germline, CDR1 is LNHDA and CDR2 SQIVND (reference sequence). The CDR3 sequence: CATRPGGDTDTQYF. The CDR3 DNA reads TGTGCCACCCGACCGGGGGGGGACACAGATACGCAGTATTTT.

This chain links TRBV15 with TRBJ1-5; no definite D call. Between the trimmed V and J ends, which lost 1 base and 5 bases, there was a span of 6 bases. Germline V gives CDR1 LNHNV, CDR2 YYDKDF (reference sequence). The CDR3 is made up of 13 amino acids. The CDR3 region has the DNA TGTGCCACCAGCAGAGGAGGGTATCAGCCCCAGCATTTT. This encodes CATSRGGYQPQHF.

This chain links TRBV28 with TRBJ1-5, with D uncertain. V lost 3 bases to trimming and J lost 0 bases, with 9 bases between them. The germline gives CDR1 MDHEN, CDR2 SYDVKM. There are 15 residues in the CDR3. The CDR3 protein is CASSFRTASNQPQHF. The CDR3 DNA is TGTGCCAGCAGTTTTAGGACGGCTAGCAATCAGCCCCAGCATTTT. Full variable domain (missing parts from reference TRBV28 and TRBJ1-5): DVKVTQSSRYLVKRTGEKVFLECVQDMDHENMFWYRQDPGLGLRLIYFSYDVKMKEKGDIPEGYSVSREKKERFSLILESASTNQTSMYLCASSFRTASNQPQHFGDGTRLSIL.

This rearrangement joins TRBV5-6 to TRBJ1-2, with D perhaps matching TRBD1 (6 bases). Germline V gene sequence: CDR1 SGHDT, CDR2 YYEEEE. This CDR3 region has 13 residues. V was clipped by 4 bases and J by 4 bases, with 11 bases between them. CDR3: CASSENRVYGYTF. DNA for the CDR3: TGTGCCAGCAGCGAAAACAGGGTCTATGGCTACACCTTC.

CDR3 sequence reads: CASSPGTVYNSPLHF. The DNA of the CDR3 is TGTGCCAGCAGCCCCGGGACAGTTTATAATTCACCCCTCCACTTT. The V gene is TRBV6-4, the J gene TRBJ1-6; 7 nucleotides align to TRBD1. Trimming cost V 6 bases and J 4 bases; bases outside gene matches: 6. Germline CDR1 MRHNA, CDR2 SNTAGT. The CDR3 totals 15 residues.

This sequence joins TRBV3-1 (or the pseudogene TRBV3-2) and TRBJ2-2, with 13 bases identical to TRBD2. Trimming cost V 4 bases and J 7 bases; bases outside gene matches: 15. This CDR3 has 19 residues. Germline assignment: CDR1 LGHDT and CDR2 YNNKEL (reference sequence). This CDR3 is CASSPSLRTSGSLGGELFF. For the CDR3, the DNA is TGTGCCAGCAGCCCGTCCCTAAGGACTAGCGGGAGCCTTGGCGGGGAGCTGTTTTTT.

The chain carries TRBV28 and TRBJ2-1, with 14 bases that match TRBD2. The CDR3 has 17 amino acids. Trimming removed 4 bases from V and 8 bases from J; junction bases left unmatched: 10. CDR1 and CDR2 from the germline V gene are MDHEN and SYDVKM. The CDR3 loop reads CASSSPTGLAGGHEQFF. In DNA, the CDR3 is TGTGCCAGCAGTTCACCCACTGGACTAGCGGGAGGCCATGAGCAGTTCTTC.

The rearrangement uses TRBV4-3 and TRBJ2-2, with a possible D match to TRBD2 (6 bases). The CDR3 totals 16 residues. Germline lookup yields CDR1 LGHNA and CDR2 YSLEER. V was trimmed by 3 bases and J by 4 bases, leaving 15 bases between them. The CDR3 nucleotides read TGCGCCAGCAGCCATTCTCGGGAGCTTAGCACCGGGGAGCTGTTTTTT. Encoded protein: CASSHSRELSTGELFF.